This T cell receptor (beta chain) was profiled in a study of shared clonotypes between healthy human individuals. Findings of the study overall: Large sequencing depth failed to make sorted-subset sequencing complete, rarefaction showed.

CD45RO-negative cells were positively selected for CCR7, leaving out terminally differentiated effector memory CD45RA+ cells. Here immunoSEQ multiplex PCR was the method, and the copy in TCRdb shows in-frame clones only, minus some. The sample holds 1.5 million to 2.5 million clones, about 95% seen once. This clone appeared a single time. The antigen is undetermined. The CDR3 totals 14 residues. CDR1 MNHEY and CDR2 SVGAGI come from the germline V gene. V lost 4 bases, J lost 5 bases, and 9 bases lay in between. Sample: naive CD8+ T cells sorted from blood. This TCR came from a young man in good health. The chain links TRBV6-5 to TRBJ1-6, with unresolved D. The CDR3 bases are TGTGCCAGCAGTTTCTACGGGGATAATTCACCCCTCCACTTT. Protein product: CASSFYGDNSPLHF.